Listed here are 17 T cell receptor beta chains from one sample, sequenced in a study of identifying expanded T cells in peripheral blood. Data came from immunoSEQ multiplex PCR; TCRdb stores just in-frame clones and leaves some out. The repertoire holds about 120,000 clones, with about four fifths as singletons. Material: blood. These receptors were collected from a person aged 18 to 75 in good health.

This sequence joins TRBV5-1 and TRBJ1-4; D unclear. V lost 3 bases to trimming and J lost 1 base, with 10 bases between them. The CDR3 is 15 amino acids. Germline V gene data show CDR1 as SGHRS and CDR2 as YFSETQ. This CDR3 is CASSSKGITNEKLFF. CDR3 nucleotides: TGCGCCAGCAGCTCGAAGGGTATAACTAATGAAAAACTGTTTTTT.

The V and J genes are TRBV5-1 and TRBJ2-2; 7 bases agree with TRBD1. Trimming took 3 bases from V and 3 from J; bases not matched to a gene: 8. Germline assignment: CDR1 SGHRS and CDR2 YFSETQ. This CDR3 has 16 amino acids. In DNA form, the CDR3 reads TGCGCCAGCAGCTCGCACGGGACAGCAGACACCGGGGAGCTGTTTTTT. This sequence encodes CASSSHGTADTGELFF.

This chain uses TRBV7-2 with TRBJ2-1, with D unclear. The CDR3 loop spans 12 amino acids. Trimming took off 4 bases at V and 5 bases at J, with 6 bases between the two ends. From germline, CDR1 is SGHTA and CDR2 FQGNSA. The CDR3 DNA follows: TGTGCCAGCAGCTCGTTCAACAATGAGCAGTTCTTC. As protein: CASSSFNNEQFF.

The chain recombines TRBV2 with TRBJ2-7; 11 bases align to TRBD1. The CDR3 has 15 amino acids. CDR1 is SNHLY and CDR2 is FYNNEI in the germline V gene. V dropped 4 bases and J dropped 4; count of bases not matched to a gene: 6. The CDR3: CASSGTGGYRYEQYF. As DNA, the CDR3 is TGTGCCAGCAGTGGGACAGGGGGCTATCGGTACGAGCAGTACTTC.

This clone is termed large. The J gene is TRBJ1-2, the V gene TRBV11-2, with D perhaps matching TRBD1 (6 bases). Between the trimmed V and J ends, which lost 4 bases and 0 bases, there was a span of 12 bases. Germline CDR1 reads SGHAT; CDR2 reads FQNNGV. The CDR3 spans 15 residues. CDR3 nucleotides: TGTGCCAGCAGCTGGGGGGCCGGGTCTAACTATGGCTACACCTTC. Protein product: CASSWGAGSNYGYTF.

This sequence joins TRBV30 and TRBJ1-4; D uncertain. The CDR3 covers 16 residues. Trimming left V 3 bases short and J 1 base short, with 15 bases between. Germline CDR1 reads GTSNPN; CDR2 reads SVGIG (reference sequence). The CDR3 DNA is TGTGCCTGGAGCGCCCCCGGGTGGCAAACTAATGAAAAACTGTTTTTT. Encoded protein: CAWSAPGWQTNEKLFF.

This clone was picked up a small number of times. The CDR3 sequence: CASSEPRLSTEAFF. The CDR3 DNA sequence: TGTGCCAGCAGTGAACCCAGGTTGAGCACTGAAGCTTTCTTT. The chain joins TRBV2 to TRBJ1-1, with D unresolved. The CDR3 extends over 14 amino acids. V lost 2 bases and J lost 4, with 11 bases in between. Per the germline V gene, CDR1 is SNHLY and CDR2 is FYNNEI.

V gene TRBV30 combines with J gene TRBJ1-3; D remains unclear. Germline V gives CDR1 GTSNPN, CDR2 SVGIG (reference sequence). V lost 1 base and J 2 bases, leaving 9 bases between the germline ends. This CDR3 region has 14 residues. The CDR3 is CAWSGTGAGNTIYF. The CDR3, as DNA: TGTGCCTGGAGTGGTACCGGAGCTGGAAACACCATATATTTT.

V is TRBV29-1 and J is TRBJ2-7; a possible D gene is TRBD1 (5 bases). V shed 6 bases and J shed 7 bases, with 10 bases lying between them. Germline V gene lookup returns CDR1 SQVTM and CDR2 ANQGSEA. This CDR3 is 10 amino acids long. Written as DNA, the CDR3 is TGCAGCGTAGGGGTGCGTGAGCAGTACTTC. This encodes CSVGVREQYF.

This clone has a handful of counts. The chain is built from TRBV6-5 and TRBJ2-5; no reliable D call. The CDR3 is made up of 15 amino acids. V was trimmed by 7 bases and J by 2 bases, leaving 17 bases between them. The germline V gene has CDR1 MNHEY and CDR2 SVGAGI. The CDR3 sequence is CASNPRSQLQETQYF. CDR3 nucleotides: TGTGCCAGCAACCCCAGGTCGCAACTTCAAGAGACCCAGTACTTC.

The rearrangement uses TRBV7-9 and TRBJ2-5, with TRBD1 matching 7 bases. CDR3 length equals 15 residues. After removal of 5 bases from V and 2 bases from J, the junction contained 8 bases not matched to a gene. CDR1 and CDR2 (germline): SEHNR, FQNEAQ (reference sequence). CDR3: CASSATGTAQETQYF. CDR3 bases: TGTGCCAGCAGCGCCACCGGGACAGCACAAGAGACCCAGTACTTC.

The J gene is TRBJ2-7, the V gene TRBV2; D gene unclear. The germline V gene has CDR1 SNHLY and CDR2 FYNNEI. V lost 4 bases and J 7 bases, leaving 8 bases between the germline ends. The CDR3 length is 11 residues. CDR3 residues: CASSVVQEQYF. For the CDR3, the DNA is TGTGCCAGCAGTGTGGTTCAGGAGCAGTACTTC.

This clone was seen only a few times. V and J are TRBV7-7 and TRBJ2-5, with a tentative D call TRBD1 (5 bases). With 5 bases removed from V and 5 bases from J, the gap between germline ends came to 12 bases. This CDR3 contains 13 residues. Germline values: CDR1 SSHAT, CDR2 FNYEAQ (reference sequence). CDR3 bases: TGTGCCAGCAGCCCTTCAGGGCCGGAGACCCAGTACTTC. Its translation: CASSPSGPETQYF.

This clone has more than one count but fewer than ten. The chain is built from TRBV30 and TRBJ1-6; the match to TRBD1 covers 8 bases. CDR1 is GTSNPN, CDR2 SVGIG, per germline (reference sequence). V lost 3 bases to trimming and J lost 8 bases; unmatched junction nucleotides: 9. The CDR3 covers 15 residues. As DNA, the CDR3 is TGTGCCTGGAGGAGGTATGAGGACAGGGATTCACCCCTCCACTTT. Its translation is CAWRRYEDRDSPLHF.

The chain links TRBV7-9 to TRBJ2-1; D remains ambiguous. The V end lost 1 base, the J end lost 1 base, and 14 bases lay between the germline ends. This CDR3 region has 17 residues. Germline V CDR1 and CDR2: SEHNR, FQNEAQ (reference sequence). The CDR3 sequence is CASSLGRAGPSYNEQFF. The CDR3 DNA is TGTGCCAGCAGCTTAGGTCGGGCAGGTCCTTCCTACAATGAGCAGTTCTTC.

The chain is built from TRBV7-2 and TRBJ1-2; TRBD1 matches at 7 bases. Germline CDR1 SGHTA, CDR2 FQGNSA. Trimming removed 1 base from V and 4 bases from J; junction bases left unmatched: 6. The CDR3 has 15 amino acids. CDR3 amino acids: CASSLEEGAFYGYTF. CDR3 DNA sequence: TGTGCCAGCAGCTTAGAAGAGGGGGCTTTCTATGGCTACACCTTC.

The genes are TRBV15 and TRBJ2-5; tentatively, D is TRBD1 (6 bases). This CDR3 has 16 residues. The V end was cut by 6 bases, the J end by 4 bases, with 21 bases between. Germline values: CDR1 LNHNV, CDR2 YYDKDF (reference sequence). This chain's CDR3 is CATRGGGTGLGETQYF. The CDR3 DNA follows: TGTGCCACCAGGGGTGGTGGAACAGGGCTGGGAGAGACCCAGTACTTC.